The 9 T cell receptor beta chains below were found in one sample sequenced in a study of identical twins. One entry per CDR3 protein results from TCRdb running MiXCR on the 5' RACE reads. The sample contains 1.5 million to 2 million distinct CDR3 sequences, about 32% of which appear only once. Material: cord blood. All receptors come from a newborn girl in good health.

To note about this clonotype: One end of the junction varies from germline; a read error may be responsible. The chain carries TRBV3-1 and TRBJ2-1; 7 bases align to TRBD2. CDR3 length: 15 amino acids. Per the germline V gene, CDR1 is LGHDT and CDR2 is YNNKEL (reference sequence). The CDR3 here is CAGSRGGLFYNEQFF. The CDR3, as DNA: TGTGCCGGCAGCCGCGGGGGACTCTTCTACAATGAGCAGTTCTTC.

The chain has TRBV20-1 and TRBJ2-3; TRBD2 is a possible D gene (6 bases). Trimming took 6 bases from V and 5 from J, leaving 15 bases between them. The V gene's germline CDR1 is DFQATT and CDR2 SNEGSKA (reference sequence). This CDR3 region has 13 residues. The DNA for the CDR3 is TGCAGTGCCCCCGTCAGCGGGTTAGATACGCAGTATTTT. This encodes CSAPVSGLDTQYF.

The chain couples TRBV9 to TRBJ2-3, with D possibly matching TRBD2 (6 bases). Per germline, CDR1 SGDLS and CDR2 YYNGEE. V was cut by 4 bases and J by 2 bases, with 11 bases left in between. This CDR3 has 14 amino acids. CDR3 sequence (DNA): TGTGCCAGCAGCTCTCGGGGGACCACAGATACGCAGTATTTT. This codes for CASSSRGTTDTQYF. The full variable domain, in which reference TRBV9 and TRBJ2-3 provide the parts outside the CDR3, is DSGVTQTPKHLITATGQRVTLRCSPRSGDLSVYWYQQSLDQGLQFLIQYYNGEERAKGNILERFSAQQFPDLHSELNLSSLELGDSALYFCASSSRGTTDTQYFGPGTRLTVL.

The chain carries TRBV20-1 and TRBJ1-1; D gene unclear. V gave up 2 bases and J gave up 1 base, with 8 bases separating them. The CDR3 consists of 13 residues. Looked up from germline, CDR1 is DFQATT and CDR2 is SNEGSKA (reference sequence). CDR3 coding DNA: TGCAGTGCTAGACCTTGGGAGAACACTGAAGCTTTCTTT. Translation gives CSARPWENTEAFF.

At least ten counts were recorded for this clonotype. V is TRBV29-1 and J is TRBJ1-1, with D maybe TRBD1 (5 bases). Between the trimmed V and J ends, which lost 6 bases and 5 bases, there was a span of 16 bases. This CDR3 contains 13 residues. The germline gives CDR1 SQVTM, CDR2 ANQGSEA. CDR3 region: CSVLGGVRTEAFF. DNA of the CDR3: TGCAGCGTCCTTGGGGGAGTCCGGACTGAAGCTTTCTTT.

Comment on this clonotype: One junction end does not reproduce the germline sequence, and a read error may be involved. The V and J genes are TRBV20-1 and TRBJ1-2, with 9 bases matching TRBD1. The CDR3 has 14 amino acids. Germline V CDR1 and CDR2: DFQATT, SNEGSKA (reference sequence). The CDR3 is CGARDPGQGYGYTF. The CDR3 DNA follows: TGCGGTGCTAGAGATCCGGGACAGGGTTATGGCTACACCTTC.

This chain uses TRBV12-3 or TRBV12-4 with TRBJ2-1, with D uncertain. The CDR3 totals 13 residues. Trimming cost V 2 bases and J 8 bases, with 10 bases left between them. As DNA, the CDR3 is TGTGCCAGCAGTTTATCCCCCGGGCATGAGCAGTTCTTC. It translates to CASSLSPGHEQFF.

Concerning this clonotype: One junction end disagrees with the germline gene, perhaps due to a read error. V is TRBV3-1 and J is TRBJ1-4; TRBD1 might be the D (5 bases). This CDR3 has 17 residues. Germline V gene lookup returns CDR1 LGHDT and CDR2 YNNKEL (reference sequence). For the CDR3, the DNA is TGTGCCAGCAGCCAAGAAAGGGACCTTAGAAATAATGAAGAACTGTTTTTT. It yields the protein CASSQERDLRNNEELFF.

The CDR3 DNA sequence: TGTGCCAGCAGGTCGACTAGCGGGATCTCCGGGGAGCTGTTTTTT. Its translation is CASRSTSGISGELFF. The rearrangement links TRBV2 to TRBJ2-2, with TRBD2 identical over 11 bases. Germline lookup yields CDR1 SNHLY and CDR2 FYNNEI. With V trimmed by 6 bases and J by 6 bases, 6 bases remained unmatched. CDR3 length equals 15 residues.